What follows are 22 T cell receptor beta chains derived from one specimen sequenced in a study of cytomegalovirus exposure and HLA in healthy donors. PCR used 60 Vbeta primers and 13 Jbeta primers. The method was immunoSEQ multiplex PCR; TCRdb's version includes in-frame clones alone and lacks a portion of them. The table includes around 110,000 clones, 55% to 75% detected once. The sample was PBMCs. The source of these receptors is a woman aged 40 to 49 in good health and CMV-seropositive.

This clone was counted a few times. The CDR3 bases are TGTGCCACCCTGCGACAGGACAACACTGAAGCTTTCTTT. Translated, it gives CATLRQDNTEAFF. The V call is TRBV10-3, the J call TRBJ1-1; D possibly corresponds to TRBD1 (6 bases). The CDR3 contains 13 residues. V lost 10 bases, J lost 2 bases, and 14 bases lay in between. In germline, CDR1 is ENHRY, CDR2 SYGVKD.

The chain links TRBV11-2 to TRBJ2-1, with D possibly being TRBD2 (5 bases). Per germline, CDR1 SGHAT and CDR2 FQNNGV. This CDR3 contains 17 residues. V lost 5 bases and J lost 3, with 20 bases in between. The CDR3 DNA follows: TGTGCCAGCAGCCCCCGGGGAGAGGCTAGAGTCTACAATGAGCAGTTCTTC. Translation gives CASSPRGEARVYNEQFF.

The rearrangement links TRBV28 to TRBJ1-4, with 8 bases that match TRBD1. The germline V gene encodes CDR1 MDHEN and CDR2 SYDVKM. V gave up 3 bases and J gave up 3 bases; unmatched junction bases: 0. The CDR3 length is 14 residues. The CDR3 is CASSLGQANEKLFF. DNA for the CDR3: TGTGCCAGCAGTTTGGGACAGGCTAATGAAAAACTGTTTTTT.

V usage is TRBV7-6 and J usage is TRBJ2-7, with D possibly matching TRBD2 (6 bases). V lost 0 bases and J lost 0, with 15 bases in between. The length of the CDR3 is 17 residues. The V gene's germline CDR1 is SGHVS and CDR2 FNYEAQ. The CDR3 nucleotides read TGTGCCAGCAGCTTAGCGGGAGGACTATCGAGCTCCTACGAGCAGTACTTC. It codes for CASSLAGGLSSSYEQYF. Variable domain in full (rest from reference TRBV7-6 and TRBJ2-7): GAGVSQSPRYKVTKRGQDVALRCDPISGHVSLYWYRQALGQGPEFLTYFNYEAQQDKSGLPNDRFSAERPEGSISTLTIQRTEQRDSAMYRCASSLAGGLSSSYEQYFGPGTRLTVT.

To note about this clone: At one boundary the junction diverges from the germline segment, which might be a read error. The chain has TRBV28 and TRBJ2-7; D call uncertain. Germline V gene data show CDR1 as MDHEN and CDR2 as SYDVKM. This CDR3 region has 11 residues. CDR3 DNA: TGTGCCAGCAGTTTCTACTACGCGCAGTACTTC. Translating gives CASSFYYAQYF.

The chain carries TRBV28 and TRBJ1-1; D is perhaps TRBD1 (6 bases). Trimming shortened V by 1 base and J by 0 bases, and 9 bases separated the two germline ends. The CDR3 runs 15 residues. Germline values: CDR1 MDHEN, CDR2 SYDVKM. The CDR3 region is CASSLLSGVNTEAFF. DNA of the CDR3: TGTGCCAGCAGTTTATTGTCAGGGGTGAACACTGAAGCTTTCTTT.

V is TRBV28 and J is TRBJ2-5; D is ambiguous. Germline values: CDR1 MDHEN, CDR2 SYDVKM. Between the trimmed V and J ends, which lost 4 bases and 0 bases, there was a span of 12 bases. This CDR3 is built from 15 residues. The CDR3 sequence: CASSSITTYQETQYF. The CDR3 DNA sequence: TGTGCCAGCAGTTCTATTACTACGTACCAAGAGACCCAGTACTTC.

This clone has only a few counts. V is TRBV4-1 and J is TRBJ2-1; no firm D call. Germline V gene lookup returns CDR1 MGHRA and CDR2 YSYEKL. This CDR3 is 13 amino acids long. Trimming cost V 3 bases and J 8 bases, with 11 bases left between them. The CDR3 loop is CASSHFGDHEQFF. The CDR3 nucleotides read TGCGCCAGCAGCCACTTTGGAGACCATGAGCAGTTCTTC.

This sequence joins TRBV6-5 and TRBJ1-5, with D uncertain. The CDR3 has 12 residues. CDR1 and CDR2 from the germline V gene are MNHEY and SVGAGI. V gave up 6 bases and J gave up 4 bases, with 7 bases separating them. The CDR3 reads CASSRRNQPQHF. The CDR3 coding sequence is TGTGCCAGCAGCCGCAGGAATCAGCCCCAGCATTTT.

V and J are TRBV5-6 and TRBJ1-4; perhaps TRBD1 as D (6 bases). Trimming stripped 4 bases from V and 2 bases from J, with 18 bases between. Germline loops: CDR1 SGHDT, CDR2 YYEEEE. CDR3 size: 17 residues. The CDR3 spells CASSESGAWGTNEKLFF. The DNA for the CDR3 is TGTGCCAGCAGCGAGTCAGGGGCCTGGGGGACTAATGAAAAACTGTTTTTT.

The rearrangement joins TRBV5-1 to TRBJ1-5; 11 bases are shared with TRBD1. J was trimmed by 5 bases and V by 3 bases; bases with no gene match: 1. The germline CDR1 and CDR2 sequences are SGHRS and YFSETQ. This CDR3 spans 14 amino acids. CDR3: CASSWTGGDQPQHF. CDR3 DNA sequence: TGCGCCAGCAGCTGGACAGGGGGCGATCAGCCCCAGCATTTT.

This sequence joins TRBV7-2 and TRBJ2-7; 7 bases are a match to TRBD1. The CDR3 loop spans 15 amino acids. V trimming: 5 bases; J trimming: 1 base; junction bases outside the gene matches: 8. Germline V lookup: CDR1 SGHTA, CDR2 FQGNSA. Here the CDR3 DNA reads TGTGCCAGCAGCCTAACAGGGGTAGGGTCCTACGAGCAGTACTTC. Translated: CASSLTGVGSYEQYF.

The chain has TRBV29-1 and TRBJ1-2; D perhaps matches TRBD1 (5 bases). Germline V lookup: CDR1 SQVTM, CDR2 ANQGSEA. The CDR3 has 14 amino acids. CDR3 coding DNA: TGCGGGGTCCCTGGGGCAGGGCCTAACTATGGCTACACCTTC. It translates to CGVPGAGPNYGYTF.

The chain uses TRBV27 and TRBJ2-7; maybe TRBD2 (6 bases). Germline V lookup: CDR1 MNHEY, CDR2 SMNVEV (reference sequence). The CDR3 totals 14 residues. Trimming removed 5 bases from V and 0 bases from J, with 11 bases in between. This CDR3 reads CASSKFSGSYEQYF. The CDR3 nucleotides are TGTGCCAGCAGTAAGTTTAGCGGCTCCTACGAGCAGTACTTC.

This sequence joins TRBV6-1 and TRBJ2-3; D is uncertain. Germline lookup yields CDR1 MNHNS and CDR2 SASEGT. The CDR3 has 13 residues. Between the trimmed V and J ends, which lost 0 bases and 5 bases, there was a span of 6 bases. Here the CDR3 DNA reads TGTGCCAGCAGTGAAGCCGAGTTAGATACGCAGTATTTT. The encoded protein is CASSEAELDTQYF.

The V call is TRBV15, the J call TRBJ2-3, with 11 bases matching TRBD1. The CDR3 extends over 15 amino acids. Trimming cost V 2 bases and J 5 bases; bases outside gene matches: 3. Per the germline V gene, CDR1 is LNHNV and CDR2 is YYDKDF (reference sequence). In DNA, the CDR3 is TGTGCCACCAGCAGAACGGGACAGGGGGTAGATACGCAGTATTTT. Its protein product is CATSRTGQGVDTQYF.

The chain combines TRBV7-6 with TRBJ2-7, with TRBD2 identical over 7 bases. V lost 8 bases and J lost 9; bases outside the gene matches: 16. Germline CDR1 SGHVS, CDR2 FNYEAQ. The CDR3 consists of 14 residues. The CDR3 nucleotides are TGTGCCAGCGGGAAAGAAGCGGGATCAAGCTGGCAGTACTTC. This gives the protein CASGKEAGSSWQYF.

This chain joins TRBV5-4 and TRBJ2-3; D gene unclear. This CDR3 has 17 amino acids. Germline values: CDR1 SGHNT, CDR2 YYREEE (reference sequence). Trimming pared 0 bases from V and 0 bases from J, leaving 14 bases between. CDR3 amino acids: CASSLVGSSPSTDTQYF. Here the CDR3 DNA reads TGTGCCAGCAGCTTGGTGGGTAGCAGCCCTAGCACAGATACGCAGTATTTT.

The CDR3 DNA reads as TGTGCCATCAGTGATAGATCCACTGAAGCTTTCTTT. Its protein product is CAISDRSTEAFF. V usage is TRBV10-3 and J usage is TRBJ1-1; D remains unclear. From germline, CDR1 is ENHRY and CDR2 SYGVKD. CDR3 length: 12 residues. Trimming shortened V by 3 bases and J by 4 bases, and 6 bases separated the two germline ends.

The chain couples TRBV14 to TRBJ1-1, with TRBD1 as a possible D gene (6 bases). CDR3 length equals 17 residues. The V and J ends lost 0 bases and 0 bases respectively, with 14 bases between them. Germline V CDR1 and CDR2: SGHDN, FVKESK. The CDR3 is CASSQDQGPLMNTEAFF. The DNA for the CDR3 is TGTGCCAGCAGCCAAGATCAGGGGCCGCTGATGAACACTGAAGCTTTCTTT.

The chain is built from TRBV19 and TRBJ2-3; TRBD1 aligns across 7 bases. The CDR3 totals 15 residues. CDR1 and CDR2 (germline): LNHDA, SQIVND (reference sequence). Trimming removed 5 bases from V and 3 bases from J; junction bases left unmatched: 8. This chain's CDR3 is CASSSRGFPTDTQYF. The CDR3 region has the DNA TGTGCCAGTAGTTCCAGGGGGTTCCCTACAGATACGCAGTATTTT.

The V and J genes are TRBV7-3 and TRBJ2-3; 11 bases are a match to TRBD2. The germline V gene has CDR1 SGHTA and CDR2 FQGTGA. J gave up 0 bases and V 5 bases, and 10 bases lay outside the gene matches. The CDR3 spans 18 residues. The CDR3 nucleotides read TGTGCCAGCAGCCCCCTAGGGGGGACTAGCGGAAGCACAGATACGCAGTATTTT. It encodes CASSPLGGTSGSTDTQYF.